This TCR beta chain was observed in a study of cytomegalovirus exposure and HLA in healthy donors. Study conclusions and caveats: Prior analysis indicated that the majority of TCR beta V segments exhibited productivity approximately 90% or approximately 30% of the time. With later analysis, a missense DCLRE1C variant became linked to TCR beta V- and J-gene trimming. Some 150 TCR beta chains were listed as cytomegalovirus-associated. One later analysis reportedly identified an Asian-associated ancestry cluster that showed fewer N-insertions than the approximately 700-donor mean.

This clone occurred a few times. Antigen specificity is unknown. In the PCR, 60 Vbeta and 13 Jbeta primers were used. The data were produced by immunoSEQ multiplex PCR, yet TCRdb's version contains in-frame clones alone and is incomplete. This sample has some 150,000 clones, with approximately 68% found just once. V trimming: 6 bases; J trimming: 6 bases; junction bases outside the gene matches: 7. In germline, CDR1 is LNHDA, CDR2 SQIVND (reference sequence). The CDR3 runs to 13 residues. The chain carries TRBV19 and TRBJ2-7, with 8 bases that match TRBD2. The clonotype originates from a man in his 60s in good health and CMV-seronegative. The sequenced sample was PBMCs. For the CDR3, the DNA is TGTGCCAGTAGCCTCGGGAGGGCAGCCGAGCAGTACTTC. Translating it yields CASSLGRAAEQYF.